The 18 T cell receptor beta chains below come from one sample, sequenced in a study of T cell repertoires in cytomegalovirus infection (dated by TCRdb to between 2017 and 2020). The data were produced on an Illumina HiSeq 1500. TCRdb reprocessing: public reads trimmed at Q25 with fastp, clones called with MiXCR, in-frame beta chains kept. Rows with one shared CDR3 protein collapse into an entry with the most common genes and DNA. This sample gives around 630,000 distinct CDR3 sequences in total; more than 20% of them show up just once. The ten largest clones capture around 7.6% of the sample. The sample consisted of CD8+ T cells from PBMCs. These receptors were taken from a human donor in good health (CMV status not recorded). Some clones in this sample may be carry-over from other donors' samples.

Points on this clonotype: A much more abundant neighbour one base away suggests this may be a read error. This chain links TRBV7-2 with TRBJ2-1, with TRBD2 matching over 9 bases. CDR1 and CDR2 from the germline V gene are SGHTA and FQGNSA. The ends lost 6 bases at V and 4 bases at J; junction bases unmatched: 10. There are 16 residues in the CDR3. The CDR3: CASRLTAGGPYNEQFF. CDR3 coding DNA: TGTGCCAGCAGACTCACAGCGGGGGGACCATACAATGAGCAGTTCTTC.

This chain links TRBV6-5 with TRBJ2-7; D is unclear. The CDR3 spans 14 residues. V was shortened by 0 bases and J by 3 bases, with 9 bases between the two germline ends. Germline values: CDR1 MNHEY, CDR2 SVGAGI. The CDR3 sequence: CASSYSPGYYEQYV. As DNA, the CDR3 is TGTGCCAGCAGTTACTCTCCAGGTTACTACGAGCAGTACGTC.

The rearrangement links TRBV6-2 or TRBV6-3 to TRBJ1-1; D not resolved. This CDR3 comprises 17 residues. V lost 3 bases, J lost 1 base, and 18 bases lay in between. The germline V gene has CDR1 MNHEY and CDR2 SVGEGT. The CDR3 DNA follows: TGTGCCAGCAGTTATACCCCCAGAGGACCCTCGAACACTGAAGCTTTCTTT. Translating gives CASSYTPRGPSNTEAFF.

This clonotype has more than one count but fewer than ten. The chain joins TRBV5-1 to TRBJ2-1; TRBD1 matches 7 bases. This CDR3 is built from 13 residues. The trim removed 7 bases at V and 5 bases at J, leaving 6 bases unmatched. Looked up from germline, CDR1 is SGHRS and CDR2 is YFSETQ. The CDR3 region is CASRGDSDNEQFF. The CDR3, as DNA: TGCGCCAGCCGTGGGGACAGCGACAATGAGCAGTTCTTC.

At least ten counts were recorded for this clonotype. The chain carries TRBV7-2 and TRBJ2-1; 8 nucleotides agree with TRBD2. Germline values: CDR1 SGHTA, CDR2 FQGNSA. Trimming removed 4 bases from V and 0 bases from J; junction bases left unmatched: 8. The CDR3 length is 17 residues. The chain's CDR3 is CASSWGVAGSSYNEQFF. The CDR3 nucleotides are TGTGCCAGCAGCTGGGGGGTAGCGGGGAGCTCCTACAATGAGCAGTTCTTC. Full variable domain (remainder filled in from reference TRBV7-2 and TRBJ2-1): GAGVSQSPSNKVTEKGKDVELRCDPISGHTALYWYRQSLGQGLEFLIYFQGNSAPDKSGLPSDRFSAERTGGSVSTLTIQRTQQEDSAVYLCASSWGVAGSSYNEQFFGPGTRLTVL.

The table lists this clonotype with a few counts. A much larger clone sits a single nucleotide away, making a read error possible. The gene calls are TRBV5-3 and TRBJ1-6; D is perhaps TRBD1 (5 bases). TRBV5-3 falls under the ORF class, with uncertain function. This CDR3 is built from 17 residues. The DNA of the CDR3 is TGTGCCAGCAGCTTGGGGACGGATAGCTCCTATAATTCACCCCTCCACTTT. It yields the protein CASSLGTDSSYNSPLHF.

Many counts were recorded for this clonotype. V usage is TRBV11-2 and J usage is TRBJ2-4; TRBD2 might be the D (5 bases). The CDR3 has 18 amino acids. Germline V gene lookup returns CDR1 SGHAT and CDR2 FQNNGV. The V end was cut by 7 bases, the J end by 1 base, with 23 bases between. CDR3 DNA sequence: TGTGCCAGCATCCTTTGGCGGGTCACCTCTGGGGCCAAAAACATTCAGTACTTC. It translates to CASILWRVTSGAKNIQYF.

As to this clonotype: A much larger clone sits a single nucleotide away, making a read error possible. The chain joins TRBV29-1 to TRBJ2-3, with TRBD2 identical over 11 bases. The V gene end was trimmed by 1 base and the J gene end by 5 bases; junction bases not matched to a gene: 2. CDR1 and CDR2 from the germline V gene are SQVTM and ANQGSEA. The CDR3 runs to 14 residues. CDR3 sequence (DNA): TGCAGCGTTGAAGGTCTAGCGGGGGGAGATACGCAGTATTTT. It specifies CSVEGLAGGDTQYF.

This chain uses TRBV5-6 with TRBJ2-7, with D unclear. The germline V and J ends were trimmed by 3 bases and 5 bases, with 12 bases remaining between them. This CDR3 has 13 amino acids. Looked up from germline, CDR1 is SGHDT and CDR2 is YYEEEE. The CDR3 nucleotides read TGTGCCAGCAGCTGGGGTCTACAGAACGAGCAGTACTTC. It specifies CASSWGLQNEQYF.

Only a few counts were recorded for this clonotype. This rearrangement joins TRBV27 to TRBJ2-1; 7 bases map to TRBD1. J gave up 3 bases and V 6 bases, and 2 bases lay outside the gene matches. This CDR3 contains 13 residues. In germline, CDR1 is MNHEY, CDR2 SMNVEV (reference sequence). The CDR3: CASRPGGYNEQFF. The CDR3 bases are TGTGCCAGCAGGCCAGGGGGCTACAATGAGCAGTTCTTC.

This clonotype was detected many times. The chain joins TRBV7-8 to TRBJ1-4; 11 bases map to TRBD1. V gave up 8 bases and J gave up 7 bases; unmatched junction bases: 15. The CDR3 contains 17 residues. Germline V gene lookup returns CDR1 SGHVS and CDR2 FQNEAQ. The chain's CDR3 is CASHSGGQGARGEKLFF. DNA for the CDR3: TGTGCCAGCCACTCAGGAGGACAGGGGGCGCGAGGTGAAAAACTGTTTTTT.

This clonotype was picked up a small number of times. This chain links TRBV27 with TRBJ2-3; 9 bases align to TRBD1. Losses at the gene ends were 4 bases for V and 3 bases for J; bases not matched to a gene: 5. The CDR3 totals 15 residues. In germline, CDR1 is MNHEY, CDR2 SMNVEV (reference sequence). The CDR3 coding sequence is TGTGCCAGCAGTTCCGGGACAGGGCTTACAGATACGCAGTATTTT. Translation: CASSSGTGLTDTQYF.

The rearrangement links TRBV24-1 to TRBJ2-5; TRBD2 aligns across 9 bases. The CDR3 consists of 16 residues. Trimming took 1 base from V and 5 from J; bases not matched to a gene: 7. The germline V gene encodes CDR1 KGHDR and CDR2 SFDVKD. The chain's CDR3 is CATSDLEDSGGETQYF. CDR3 nucleotides: TGTGCCACCAGTGATTTAGAGGATAGCGGGGGTGAGACCCAGTACTTC.

This clonotype has a count of ten or more. The gene calls are TRBV7-2 and TRBJ2-3; 7 bases align to TRBD1. The germline CDR1 and CDR2 sequences are SGHTA and FQGNSA. There are 16 residues in the CDR3. Unmatched junction bases numbered 11, after V lost 2 bases and J lost 6 bases. The chain's CDR3 is CASSLFLDRRRDTQYF. The CDR3 nucleotides are TGTGCCAGCAGCTTATTTTTGGACAGGCGGAGGGATACGCAGTATTTT.

The chain couples TRBV6-2 or TRBV6-3 to TRBJ2-1; 13 bases line up with TRBD2. The CDR3 length is 18 residues. Germline assignment: CDR1 MNHEY and CDR2 SVGEGT. Germline trimming cut 4 bases from V and 0 bases from J; bases unmatched to any gene: 6. CDR3 amino acids: CASSWTSGGQSSYNEQFF. The CDR3 region has the DNA TGTGCCAGCAGTTGGACTAGCGGGGGCCAAAGCTCCTACAATGAGCAGTTCTTC.

The chain joins TRBV7-9 to TRBJ1-2; TRBD1 agrees at 10 bases. V was clipped by 3 bases and J by 1 base; unmatched bases: 5. The CDR3 extends over 16 amino acids. CDR1 and CDR2 (germline): SEHNR, FQNEAQ (reference sequence). CDR3 DNA: TGTGCCAGCAGCTTCAGGGGACAGGGGATTAACTATGGCTACACCTTC. This gives the protein CASSFRGQGINYGYTF. The complete variable domain, with remaining parts taken from reference TRBV7-9 and TRBJ1-2, reads DTGVSQNPRHKITKRGQNVTFRCDPISEHNRLYWYRQTLGQGPEFLTYFQNEAQLEKSRLLSDRFSAERPKGSFSTLEIQRTEQGDSAMYLCASSFRGQGINYGYTFGSGTRLTVV.

Concerning this clonotype itself: A much larger clone is a single base away; this may be a read error. The chain carries TRBV29-1 and TRBJ1-1; 7 positions match TRBD1. The germline V gene encodes CDR1 SQVTM and CDR2 ANQGSEA. The junction had 8 bases not matched to a gene; V was cut back by 7 bases and J by 6 bases. The CDR3 sequence is 12 residues long. CDR3 residues: CSAVTGKAEAFF. The CDR3 nucleotides are TGCAGCGCCGTGACAGGGAAGGCTGAAGCTTTCTTT.

The V gene is TRBV29-1, the J gene TRBJ2-1; tentative D call: TRBD1 (6 bases). CDR1 and CDR2 (germline): SQVTM, ANQGSEA. The germline V and J ends were trimmed by 2 bases and 7 bases, with 15 bases remaining between them. The CDR3 is made up of 14 amino acids. This CDR3 reads CSVERVGQGNEQFF. The CDR3 DNA is TGCAGCGTTGAACGCGTGGGACAAGGAAATGAGCAGTTCTTC.